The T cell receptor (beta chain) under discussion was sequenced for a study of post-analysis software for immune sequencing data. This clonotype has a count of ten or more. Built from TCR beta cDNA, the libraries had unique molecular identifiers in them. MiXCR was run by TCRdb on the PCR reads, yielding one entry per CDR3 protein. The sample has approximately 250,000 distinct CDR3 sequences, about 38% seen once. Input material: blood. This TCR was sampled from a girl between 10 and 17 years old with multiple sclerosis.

The CDR3 DNA is TGCGCCAGCAGCTTGATGGGGGGGAGCTCCTACAATGAGCAGTTCTTC. Protein: CASSLMGGSSYNEQFF. The chain is built from TRBV5-1 and TRBJ2-1; TRBD2 aligns across 7 bases. This CDR3 has 16 amino acids. Germline V lookup: CDR1 SGHRS, CDR2 YFSETQ. V dropped 1 base and J dropped 0; count of bases not matched to a gene: 4.